One and the same sample provided the 5 T cell receptor beta chains below, sequenced in a study of blood T cell repertoires in COVID-19. Some clones are missing from TCRdb's copy, which holds only in-frame ones; the method was immunoSEQ multiplex PCR. The sample lists 200,000 to 300,000 clones, roughly 90% occurring once. Sequences were obtained from peripheral blood. Source of these receptors: a man aged 55 to 69 who had recovered from COVID-19.

The chain employs TRBV14 and TRBJ1-2; 7 nucleotides match TRBD1. V dropped 0 bases and J dropped 4; count of bases not matched to a gene: 5. Germline lookup yields CDR1 SGHDN and CDR2 FVKESK. CDR3 length: 15 amino acids. The CDR3 region has the DNA TGTGCCAGCAGCCAAGATTCCCGGGACAGCTATGGCTACACCTTC. This gives the protein CASSQDSRDSYGYTF.

The V call is TRBV9, the J call TRBJ2-3, with 10 bases lining up with TRBD2. Germline V gives CDR1 SGDLS, CDR2 YYNGEE. The CDR3 covers 15 residues. Trimming removed 1 base from V and 4 bases from J; junction bases left unmatched: 3. DNA of the CDR3: TGTGCCAGCAGCGTAAGCGGGGGGGCATCAGATACGCAGTATTTT. Amino acid sequence: CASSVSGGASDTQYF.

The gene calls are TRBV24-1 and TRBJ2-2, with D tentatively TRBD2 (6 bases). CDR1 and CDR2 (germline): KGHDR, SFDVKD. The CDR3 sequence is 14 residues long. The V gene lost 9 bases and the J gene lost 1 base, with 11 bases spanning the gap. This chain's CDR3 is CATRGNVNTGELFF. Here the CDR3 DNA reads TGTGCCACCCGGGGGAATGTGAACACCGGGGAGCTGTTTTTT.

In the case of this clone: The sample carries other DNA sequences with the same CDR3. The chain has TRBV3-1 (or the pseudogene TRBV3-2) and TRBJ2-3; 9 nucleotides agree with TRBD2. Looked up from germline, CDR1 is LGHDT and CDR2 is YNNKEL (reference sequence). The CDR3 spans 15 residues. Trimming took 2 bases from V and 2 from J; bases not matched to a gene: 2. In DNA, the CDR3 is TGTGCCAGCAGCCAACTAGCGGGGTCCACAGATACGCAGTATTTT. Translating gives CASSQLAGSTDTQYF.

This clone has a single count. The chain combines TRBV14 with TRBJ2-1, with 8 bases identical to TRBD1. The V segment lost 2 bases and the J segment 4 bases; nucleotides outside the gene matches: 7. Germline-derived CDR1 and CDR2 are SGHDN and FVKESK. The CDR3 spans 16 residues. CDR3 coding DNA: TGTGCCAGCAGCCAACCCCGGGACAGGCCATACAATGAGCAGTTCTTC. Encoded protein: CASSQPRDRPYNEQFF.